These T cell receptor beta chains were read from a single sample in a study of human T cells and chemical hapten exposure. TCRdb called the RACE reads again in MiXCR, with one record for every CDR3 protein. Of about 82,000 distinct CDR3 sequences in the sample, under 15% are singletons; the top ten hold roughly 5.7%. The sequenced sample was whole blood, obtained in connection with sensitization to the hapten diphenylcyclopropenone (DPC). The receptors here all came from a woman aged 45-59 years with alopecia areata. Some clones in this sample may be carry-over from other donors' samples. Each CDR3 is given with its conserved first and last residue. A D gene is named only where the DNA matches it firmly. Where a row states a size, it is once, few, many or the class of an expanded clone; other rows omit it.

clone_size	cdr3_length	d_call	j_call	v_call	cdr3_aa	cdr3_nt
.	15	.	TRBJ1-5	TRBV23-1	CASSQSPNSNQPQHF	TGCGCCAGCAGTCAATCCCCAAATAGCAATCAGCCCCAGCATTTT
.	16	.	TRBJ2-5	TRBV11-2	CASSLDTPGWGETQYF	TGTGCCAGCAGCTTAGATACCCCGGGCTGGGGAGAGACCCAGTACTTC
few	15	.	TRBJ2-5	TRBV24-1	CATRSKDRGEETQYF	TGTGCCACCAGAAGCAAGGACCGGGGAGAAGAGACCCAGTACTTC
few	13	.	TRBJ1-4	TRBV5-1	CASSFSGEEKLFF	TGCGCCAGCAGCTTTTCCGGAGAGGAAAAACTGTTTTTT
many	13	.	TRBJ1-1	TRBV12-5	CASGLGRVTEAFF	TGTGCTAGTGGTTTGGGCAGGGTTACTGAAGCTTTCTTT
few	17	.	TRBJ2-5	TRBV12-5	CASGLAGLLRSQETQYF	TGTGCTAGTGGTTTGGCAGGACTACTAAGGTCACAAGAGACCCAGTACTTC
.	12	.	TRBJ1-5	TRBV29-1	CRVIPINQPQHF	TGCAGAGTTATACCCATCAATCAGCCCCAGCATTTT
.	16	.	TRBJ2-3	TRBV4-2	CASSQESQGTTDTQYF	TGTGCCAGCAGCCAAGAATCCCAGGGGACCACAGATACGCAGTATTTT
many	14	TRBD2	TRBJ2-1	TRBV20-1	CSARAGTSVYEQFF	TGCAGTGCTAGAGCCGGGACTAGCGTCTATGAGCAGTTCTTC
few	16	TRBD2	TRBJ2-2	TRBV7-2	CASAGGSGANTGELFF	TGTGCCAGCGCGGGAGGGAGCGGGGCGAACACCGGGGAGCTGTTTTTT
.	16	.	TRBJ1-5	TRBV5-1	CASSLGQGDGYQPQHF	TGCGCCAGCAGCTTGGGTCAGGGCGATGGGTATCAGCCCCAGCATTTT
few	19	TRBD2	TRBJ2-6	TRBV19	CASSRRLAGGDSGANVLTF	TGTGCCAGTAGTAGGCGACTAGCGGGAGGTGACTCTGGGGCCAACGTCCTGACTTTC
few	13	.	TRBJ1-2	TRBV12-3/TRBV12-4	CASSFAGDYGYTF	TGTGCCAGCAGTTTCGCAGGAGACTATGGCTACACCTTC
.	13	TRBD2	TRBJ2-5	TRBV12-3/TRBV12-4	CASSSSGSETQYF	TGTGCCAGCAGTTCTAGCGGGAGTGAGACCCAGTACTTC
few	13	.	TRBJ2-7	TRBV20-1	CSARRENSYEQYF	TGCAGTGCTAGGAGGGAAAACTCCTACGAGCAGTACTTC
few	15	.	TRBJ1-5	TRBV11-2	CASSPTGIADQPQHF	TGTGCCAGCAGCCCAACAGGGATTGCAGATCAGCCCCAGCATTTT
.	13	.	TRBJ2-1	TRBV15	CATSRELFNEQFF	TGTGCCACCAGCAGAGAGCTGTTCAATGAGCAGTTCTTC
many	12	.	TRBJ1-1	TRBV29-1	CSAERLNTEAFF	TGCAGCGCCGAGCGGTTGAACACTGAAGCTTTCTTT
many	13	.	TRBJ2-3	TRBV29-1	CSVDGTNQDTQYF	TGCAGCGTTGACGGGACAAACCAAGATACGCAGTATTTT
many	14	.	TRBJ2-7	TRBV12-3/TRBV12-4	CASTGTASSYEQYF	TGTGCCAGCACCGGGACTGCCAGCTCCTACGAGCAGTACTTC
.	13	.	TRBJ2-3	TRBV29-1	CSVKQPYTDTQYF	TGCAGCGTTAAGCAACCATACACAGATACGCAGTATTTT
.	11	.	TRBJ1-1	TRBV30	CAWSVFTEAFF	TGTGCCTGGAGTGTATTCACTGAAGCTTTCTTT
.	12	.	TRBJ1-1	TRBV29-1	CSVELPDTEAFF	TGCAGCGTTGAGTTACCAGACACTGAAGCTTTCTTT
many	12	TRBD1	TRBJ1-5	TRBV29-1	CSVGTANQPQHF	TGCAGCGTAGGGACAGCAAATCAGCCCCAGCATTTT
few	19	TRBD2	TRBJ2-1	TRBV4-2	CASSQDGREAGVPYNEQFF	TGTGCCAGCAGCCAAGATGGGCGGGAGGCCGGGGTACCCTACAATGAGCAGTTCTTC
many	15	.	TRBJ2-3	TRBV7-6	CASSLARASTDTQYF	TGTGCCAGCAGCTTAGCGAGGGCTAGCACAGATACGCAGTATTTT